The 26 T cell receptor beta chains below were found in one sample sequenced in a study of a mutant IDH1 vaccine in newly diagnosed glioma. This table comes from immunoSEQ multiplex PCR, and its TCRdb copy is limited to in-frame clones, with some not included. Of approximately 60,000 clones in the sample, roughly 84% were seen once. Time point meaning: week 23, last vaccination. What each vaccine dose contained was 300 ug of mutant IDH1 20-mer peptide, accompanied by topical imiquimod. What these receptors recognize is not known. Sequences were derived from PBMCs, sampled from a glioma patient whose treatment included an IDH1 peptide vaccine. The receptors come from a man younger than 40 with glioma.

V usage is TRBV7-8 and J usage is TRBJ1-1, with TRBD1 as a possible D gene (6 bases). V lost 8 bases and J 3 bases, leaving 19 bases between the germline ends. This CDR3 is built from 15 residues. CDR1 is SGHVS, CDR2 FQNEAQ, per germline. The CDR3 DNA reads TGTGCCAGCCTAAATGGGGGGGCACGGGACACTGAAGCTTTCTTT. Protein: CASLNGGARDTEAFF.

V usage is TRBV28 and J usage is TRBJ2-1, with 7 bases fitting TRBD1. In germline, CDR1 is MDHEN, CDR2 SYDVKM. The CDR3 has 14 residues. The ends lost 5 bases at V and 6 bases at J; junction bases unmatched: 7. The CDR3 sequence is CASSLRGQRNEQFF. The CDR3 coding sequence is TGTGCCAGCAGTCTTAGGGGACAGCGCAATGAGCAGTTCTTC. Full variable domain (remainder filled in from reference TRBV28 and TRBJ2-1): DVKVTQSSRYLVKRTGEKVFLECVQDMDHENMFWYRQDPGLGLRLIYFSYDVKMKEKGDIPEGYSVSREKKERFSLILESASTNQTSMYLCASSLRGQRNEQFFGPGTRLTVL.

This chain links TRBV6-4 with TRBJ2-2; 8 bases map to TRBD1. The trim removed 2 bases at V and 1 base at J, leaving 0 bases unmatched. This CDR3 region has 15 residues. CDR1 is MRHNA and CDR2 is SNTAGT in the germline V gene. The CDR3 reads CASSDGTGNTGELFF. In DNA form, the CDR3 reads TGTGCCAGCAGTGACGGGACAGGGAACACCGGGGAGCTGTTTTTT.

This chain joins TRBV6-1 and TRBJ1-6; no firm D call. V lost 0 bases and J lost 6, with 6 bases in between. The CDR3 loop spans 14 amino acids. Germline assignment: CDR1 MNHNS and CDR2 SASEGT. The DNA for the CDR3 is TGTGCCAGCAGTGAAGCGTATGTTAATTCACCCCTCCACTTT. Its translation: CASSEAYVNSPLHF.

This chain links TRBV18 with TRBJ1-1, with D uncertain. Germline CDR1 KGHSH, CDR2 LQKENI. The CDR3 contains 14 residues. With 2 bases removed from V and 6 bases from J, the gap between germline ends came to 13 bases. CDR3 region: CASSPGQFLAEAFF. The CDR3 DNA follows: TGTGCCAGCTCACCAGGGCAGTTTCTCGCTGAAGCTTTCTTT.

The rearrangement joins TRBV9 to TRBJ2-1; D unclear. The CDR3 runs 12 residues. Trimming cost V 4 bases and J 8 bases, with 10 bases left between them. Germline V gene lookup returns CDR1 SGDLS and CDR2 YYNGEE. CDR3 region: CASSPGWDEQFF. The CDR3 DNA reads as TGTGCCAGCAGCCCCGGTTGGGATGAGCAGTTCTTC.

V is TRBV27 and J is TRBJ2-2; D is uncertain. Germline V gene lookup returns CDR1 MNHEY and CDR2 SMNVEV (reference sequence). The CDR3 is made up of 12 amino acids. V shed 4 bases and J shed 7 bases, with 7 bases lying between them. The CDR3 nucleotides are TGTGCCAGCAGTTCGGGTGGCGGGGAGCTGTTTTTT. Protein: CASSSGGGELFF.

This sequence joins TRBV4-1 and TRBJ1-2; 7 bases align to TRBD1. Trimming cost V 2 bases and J 3 bases; bases outside gene matches: 6. This CDR3 comprises 15 residues. In germline, CDR1 is MGHRA, CDR2 YSYEKL. The CDR3 reads CASSQLTGLDYGYTF. DNA of the CDR3: TGCGCCAGCAGCCAACTGACAGGGTTGGACTATGGCTACACCTTC.

The chain couples TRBV5-1 to TRBJ1-1; D is unresolved. V lost 4 bases and J 1 base, leaving 14 bases between the germline ends. The germline V gene encodes CDR1 SGHRS and CDR2 YFSETQ. This CDR3 contains 15 residues. CDR3 residues: CASSLGAVENTEAFF. For the CDR3, the DNA is TGCGCCAGCAGCCTGGGCGCTGTTGAGAACACTGAAGCTTTCTTT.

This chain links TRBV27 with TRBJ1-6; D is uncertain. V gave up 6 bases and J gave up 6 bases, with 9 bases separating them. Germline CDR1 and CDR2: MNHEY and SMNVEV (reference sequence). The CDR3 spans 13 residues. CDR3 in amino acids: CASRDRVNSPLHF. CDR3 coding DNA: TGTGCCAGCAGAGACCGGGTTAATTCACCCCTCCACTTT.

This clone came up a few times. The chain joins TRBV13 to TRBJ1-2; TRBD1 matches at 8 bases. The junction had 11 bases not matched to a gene; V was cut back by 6 bases and J by 5 bases. Germline CDR1 and CDR2: PRHDT and FYEKMQ (reference sequence). The CDR3 is made up of 15 amino acids. The CDR3: CASSYGQGDLYGYTF. The CDR3 bases are TGTGCCAGCAGTTACGGACAGGGAGACCTTTATGGCTACACCTTC.

The sample holds one count of this clone. The chain has TRBV10-3 and TRBJ2-1; a possible D gene is TRBD1 (6 bases). This CDR3 is built from 15 residues. The germline V gene has CDR1 ENHRY and CDR2 SYGVKD. With 5 bases removed from V and 10 bases from J, the gap between germline ends came to 21 bases. This CDR3 reads CAISSFNTPDSEQFF. The CDR3 DNA reads TGTGCCATCAGTAGCTTCAATACCCCGGACAGCGAGCAGTTCTTC.

The chain links TRBV5-1 to TRBJ1-1; D not resolved. The CDR3 runs 12 residues. The germline V gene encodes CDR1 SGHRS and CDR2 YFSETQ. V shed 1 base and J shed 8 bases, with 9 bases lying between them. CDR3 coding DNA: TGCGCCAGCAGCTTGTTACAAGGGGAAGCTTTCTTT. Translated, it gives CASSLLQGEAFF. The full variable domain, its missing parts supplied by reference TRBV5-1 and TRBJ1-1, is KAGVTQTPRYLIKTRGQQVTLSCSPISGHRSVSWYQQTPGQGLQFLFEYFSETQRNKGNFPGRFSGRQFSNSRSEMNVSTLELGDSALYLCASSLLQGEAFFGQGTRLTVV.

The chain is built from TRBV7-2 and TRBJ2-7, with TRBD1 matching 9 bases. The J segment lost 3 bases and the V segment lost 8 bases, leaving 11 bases of the junction unmatched. The germline V gene has CDR1 SGHTA and CDR2 FQGNSA. The CDR3 spans 15 residues. The DNA for the CDR3 is TGTGCCAGCGGTAAAAGGGACAGGGTAAACTACGAGCAGTACTTC. Amino acid sequence: CASGKRDRVNYEQYF.

This chain uses TRBV19 with TRBJ1-6; the D gene is possibly TRBD1 (5 bases). V lost 6 bases, J lost 0 bases, and 12 bases lay in between. CDR1 and CDR2 (germline): LNHDA, SQIVND (reference sequence). The CDR3 extends over 16 amino acids. The CDR3 spells CASRRAGRSYNSPLHF. CDR3 coding DNA: TGTGCCAGTAGGCGAGCGGGGCGCTCCTATAATTCACCCCTCCACTTT.

The chain couples TRBV10-2 to TRBJ2-1; possible D gene TRBD1, 7 bases. CDR1 and CDR2 from the germline V gene are WSHSY and SAAADI. The CDR3 contains 13 residues. With 6 bases removed from V and 4 bases from J, the gap between germline ends came to 10 bases. CDR3 DNA: TGCGCCAGCAGGCCAGGGGGGTACAATGAGCAGTTCTTC. It codes for CASRPGGYNEQFF.

V usage is TRBV6-4 and J usage is TRBJ2-1; TRBD2 aligns across 14 bases. The germline V gene has CDR1 MRHNA and CDR2 SNTAGT. J gave up 12 bases and V 3 bases, and 1 base lay outside the gene matches. This CDR3 region has 13 residues. The CDR3 loop reads CASSEGTSGGQFF. CDR3 in DNA: TGTGCCAGCAGTGAGGGGACTAGCGGGGGGCAGTTCTTC.

The CDR3 here is CASSTRFGGDQETQYF. The CDR3 DNA reads as TGTGCCAGCAGCACCCGGTTTGGCGGGGATCAAGAGACCCAGTACTTC. The chain has TRBV5-4 and TRBJ2-5; tentatively, D is TRBD2 (6 bases). V lost 4 bases and J lost 2, with 18 bases in between. The V gene's germline CDR1 is SGHNT and CDR2 YYREEE (reference sequence). The CDR3 loop spans 16 amino acids.

J is TRBJ2-7 and V is TRBV29-1; 8 positions match TRBD1. There are 12 residues in the CDR3. The V gene end was trimmed by 4 bases and the J gene end by 7 bases; junction bases not matched to a gene: 6. Looked up from germline, CDR1 is SQVTM and CDR2 is ANQGSEA. For the CDR3, the DNA is TGCAGCGTTGGTCAGGGGGCTCGTGAGCAGTACTTC. This translates into CSVGQGAREQYF.

The chain has TRBV5-1 and TRBJ2-3, with TRBD1 as a possible D gene (6 bases). CDR1 and CDR2 from the germline V gene are SGHRS and YFSETQ. The CDR3 spans 17 residues. The V and J ends lost 0 bases and 3 bases respectively, with 17 bases between them. In DNA, the CDR3 is TGCGCCAGCAGCTTGGACAGGGTGATTCTGTCGACAGATACGCAGTATTTT. Encoded protein: CASSLDRVILSTDTQYF.

V and J are TRBV10-2 and TRBJ1-5; D is ambiguous. The germline V gene has CDR1 WSHSY and CDR2 SAAADI. This CDR3 has 13 residues. Trimming left V 6 bases short and J 2 bases short, with 8 bases between. The CDR3, as DNA: TGCGCCAGCAGGGAGGACGGCAATCAGCCCCAGCATTTT. Translated: CASREDGNQPQHF.

The chain couples TRBV2 to TRBJ1-3; D might be TRBD1 (5 bases). V lost 6 bases to trimming and J lost 4 bases, with 13 bases between them. CDR1 SNHLY and CDR2 FYNNEI come from the germline V gene. This CDR3 is built from 14 residues. The CDR3: CASRGGLGGNTIYF. CDR3 DNA sequence: TGTGCCAGCAGGGGGGGGTTAGGAGGAAACACCATATATTTT.

The rearrangement joins TRBV7-9 to TRBJ2-1, with D perhaps TRBD1 (5 bases). Trimming removed 5 bases from V and 9 bases from J, with 26 bases in between. Looked up from germline, CDR1 is SEHNR and CDR2 is FQNEAQ (reference sequence). There are 17 residues in the CDR3. The CDR3 DNA is TGTGCCAGCAGCCCACCCTCCGGCAGGTATGGTAGGGGTGAGCAGTTCTTC. This translates into CASSPPSGRYGRGEQFF.

The chain uses TRBV5-1 and TRBJ1-6, with D unclear. The CDR3 covers 13 residues. V gave up 0 bases and J gave up 8 bases, with 6 bases separating them. Germline V gives CDR1 SGHRS, CDR2 YFSETQ. In nucleotides, the CDR3 is TGCGCCAGCAGCTTGGACAGTTATTCACCCCTCCACTTT. Its protein product is CASSLDSYSPLHF. Looking up the rest from reference TRBV5-1 and TRBJ1-6 gives the full variable domain: KAGVTQTPRYLIKTRGQQVTLSCSPISGHRSVSWYQQTPGQGLQFLFEYFSETQRNKGNFPGRFSGRQFSNSRSEMNVSTLELGDSALYLCASSLDSYSPLHFGNGTRLTVT.

The chain recombines TRBV5-1 with TRBJ2-1; 10 bases match TRBD2. The CDR3 spans 16 residues. The V gene's germline CDR1 is SGHRS and CDR2 YFSETQ. V shed 0 bases and J 4 bases; nucleotides not matched to a gene: 4. The CDR3 sequence is CASSLGSSGGYNEQFF. Here the CDR3 DNA reads TGCGCCAGCAGCTTGGGTTCTAGCGGGGGATACAATGAGCAGTTCTTC.

V gene TRBV7-9 combines with J gene TRBJ2-7; possible D gene TRBD1, 6 bases. Trimming left V 5 bases short and J 3 bases short, with 14 bases between. Germline V CDR1 and CDR2: SEHNR, FQNEAQ (reference sequence). CDR3 length: 14 residues. This CDR3 reads CASSHRDTFYEQYF. The CDR3 DNA reads as TGTGCCAGCAGCCACCGGGACACTTTCTACGAGCAGTACTTC.